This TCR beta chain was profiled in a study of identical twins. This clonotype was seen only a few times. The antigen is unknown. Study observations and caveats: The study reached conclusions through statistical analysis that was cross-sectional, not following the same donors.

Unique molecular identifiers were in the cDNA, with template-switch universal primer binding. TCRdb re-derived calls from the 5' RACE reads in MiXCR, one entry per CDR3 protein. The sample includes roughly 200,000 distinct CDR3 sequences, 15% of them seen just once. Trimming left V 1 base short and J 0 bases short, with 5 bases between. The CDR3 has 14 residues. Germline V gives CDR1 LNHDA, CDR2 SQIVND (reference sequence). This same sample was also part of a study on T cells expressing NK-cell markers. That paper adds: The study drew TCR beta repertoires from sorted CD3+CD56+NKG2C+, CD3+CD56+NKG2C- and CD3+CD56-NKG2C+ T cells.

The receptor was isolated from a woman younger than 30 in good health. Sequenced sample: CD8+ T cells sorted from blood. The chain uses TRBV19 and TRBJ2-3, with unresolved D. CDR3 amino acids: CASSIGISTDTQYF. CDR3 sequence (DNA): TGTGCCAGTAGTATAGGAATCAGCACAGATACGCAGTATTTT.